These 30 T cell receptor beta chains were sequenced from one sample in a study of OX40 agonist ivuxolimab in advanced cancers. Here immunoSEQ multiplex PCR was the method, and the copy in TCRdb shows in-frame clones only, minus some. The sample yields about 24,000 clones, roughly 77% seen once. The specimen comprised CD4+ or CD8+ T cells sorted from blood, sampled in a trial of the OX40 agonist ivuxolimab. Receptor source: an adult with an advanced solid tumor such as melanoma, head and neck, liver or kidney cancer.

Only a few counts were recorded for this clone. The rearrangement joins TRBV7-9 to TRBJ1-2; 9 positions agree with TRBD1. This CDR3 comprises 15 residues. The junction had 5 bases not matched to a gene; V was cut back by 5 bases and J by 1 base. CDR1 is SEHNR and CDR2 is FQNEAQ in the germline V gene (reference sequence). DNA of the CDR3: TGTGCCAGCAGCGAAGGGACAGGGAATAACTATGGCTACACCTTC. Its translation is CASSEGTGNNYGYTF. The whole variable domain, remainder taken from reference TRBV7-9 and TRBJ1-2, is DTGVSQNPRHKITKRGQNVTFRCDPISEHNRLYWYRQTLGQGPEFLTYFQNEAQLEKSRLLSDRFSAERPKGSFSTLEIQRTEQGDSAMYLCASSEGTGNNYGYTFGSGTRLTVV.

This chain links TRBV5-1 with TRBJ2-2; tentative D call: TRBD2 (5 bases). Germline CDR1 and CDR2: SGHRS and YFSETQ. The CDR3 totals 15 residues. Trimming took 0 bases from V and 5 from J, leaving 11 bases between them. The CDR3 bases are TGCGCCAGCAGCTTGGAGGCTAGCTATACCGGGGAGCTGTTTTTT. It translates to CASSLEASYTGELFF.

The gene calls are TRBV5-1 and TRBJ1-4, with D unresolved. This CDR3 is built from 15 residues. Germline CDR1 and CDR2: SGHRS and YFSETQ. With 3 bases removed from V and 2 bases from J, the gap between germline ends came to 11 bases. The CDR3 DNA reads as TGCGCCAGCAGCTCTGGACGGCCTACTAATGAAAAACTGTTTTTT. Translating gives CASSSGRPTNEKLFF.

V gene TRBV4-2 combines with J gene TRBJ2-5; 7 bases map to TRBD2. The V segment lost 4 bases and the J segment 5 bases; nucleotides outside the gene matches: 10. The CDR3 covers 15 residues. CDR1 LGHNA and CDR2 YNFKEQ come from the germline V gene. CDR3 DNA: TGTGCCAGCAGCCTTTTGGGGGGGTTAGGGGAGACCCAGTACTTC. As protein: CASSLLGGLGETQYF.

This clone is labeled as medium-sized. V gene TRBV6-5 combines with J gene TRBJ2-2; perhaps TRBD2 as D (5 bases). Looked up from germline, CDR1 is MNHEY and CDR2 is SVGAGI. Trimming removed 0 bases at V and 5 bases at J, with 7 bases between. The CDR3 is made up of 14 amino acids. CDR3 region: CASSYSSETGELFF. CDR3 DNA sequence: TGTGCCAGCAGTTACTCTAGCGAGACCGGGGAGCTGTTTTTT.

The V gene is TRBV20-1, the J gene TRBJ1-1; D is unclear. Trimming pared 7 bases from V and 9 bases from J, leaving 15 bases between. CDR1 DFQATT and CDR2 SNEGSKA come from the germline V gene (reference sequence). CDR3 length: 11 residues. CDR3 protein: CSVAYMRQAFF. The CDR3 nucleotides are TGCAGTGTAGCATATATGCGCCAAGCTTTCTTT.

V is TRBV6-6 and J is TRBJ1-3; a possible D gene is TRBD1 (6 bases). V was cut by 2 bases and J by 4 bases, with 15 bases left in between. The CDR3 has 16 residues. CDR1 is MNHNY, CDR2 SVGAGI, per germline (reference sequence). CDR3 DNA: TGTGCCAGCAGTTACCCGGGATTGGGGGGCGGAAACACCATATATTTT. Protein: CASSYPGLGGGNTIYF.

V and J are TRBV19 and TRBJ1-1; D may be TRBD1 (5 bases). Germline-derived CDR1 and CDR2 are LNHDA and SQIVND (reference sequence). Trimming took off 7 bases at V and 6 bases at J, with 18 bases between the two ends. The CDR3 sequence is 14 residues long. The CDR3 DNA sequence: TGTGCCAGTACCAGGGCCACGGGATCGGCTGAAGCTTTCTTT. Its translation: CASTRATGSAEAFF.

The gene calls are TRBV27 and TRBJ1-1, with 9 bases matching TRBD1. The length of the CDR3 is 15 residues. Germline CDR1 MNHEY, CDR2 SMNVEV (reference sequence). V gave up 6 bases and J gave up 3 bases; unmatched junction bases: 8. In nucleotides, the CDR3 is TGTGCCAGCAGCCGACAGGGGGTTTATCACACTGAAGCTTTCTTT. Translation gives CASSRQGVYHTEAFF.

The V and J genes are TRBV7-9 and TRBJ2-1; D gene unclear. Germline-derived CDR1 and CDR2 are SEHNR and FQNEAQ (reference sequence). The V gene lost 3 bases and the J gene lost 5 bases, with 2 bases spanning the gap. The CDR3 is made up of 11 amino acids. The CDR3 coding sequence is TGTGCCAGCAGCTTGCACAATGAGCAGTTCTTC. Amino acid sequence: CASSLHNEQFF.

This chain's CDR3 is CASSLVSGRDEQFF. CDR3 DNA sequence: TGTGCCAGCAGCTTAGTCAGCGGGAGGGATGAGCAGTTCTTC. The rearrangement uses TRBV7-8 and TRBJ2-1; 10 bases align to TRBD2. The CDR3 is 14 residues long. Losses at the gene ends were 1 base for V and 8 bases for J; bases not matched to a gene: 2. CDR1 SGHVS and CDR2 FQNEAQ come from the germline V gene.

As to this clone: Distinct nucleotide sequences in the sample also encode this CDR3. This chain links TRBV19 with TRBJ2-7; TRBD2 matches at 9 bases. This CDR3 has 14 residues. V was pared by 5 bases and J by 4 bases, with 6 bases of the junction left unmatched. CDR1 is LNHDA and CDR2 is SQIVND in the germline V gene (reference sequence). As DNA, the CDR3 is TGTGCCAGTAGTTCTGGGGGACTAGCTTACGAGCAGTACTTC. Amino acids: CASSSGGLAYEQYF. Based on the CDR3 plus reference TRBV19 and TRBJ2-7, the full variable domain is DGGITQSPKYLFRKEGQNVTLSCEQNLNHDAMYWYRQDPGQGLRLIYYSQIVNDFQKGDIAEGYSVSREKKESFPLTVTSAQKNPTAFYLCASSSGGLAYEQYFGPGTRLTVT.

CDR3 nucleotides: TGTGCCAGCAGCCCGCACAGGGAAACAGATACGCAGTATTTT. It yields the protein CASSPHRETDTQYF. This chain joins TRBV13 and TRBJ2-3, with TRBD1 as a possible D gene (6 bases). CDR1 and CDR2 (germline): PRHDT, FYEKMQ (reference sequence). V shed 5 bases and J shed 3 bases, with 12 bases lying between them. There are 14 residues in the CDR3.

The gene calls are TRBV18 and TRBJ1-1; 7 bases agree with TRBD1. Germline CDR1 KGHSH, CDR2 LQKENI. The J segment lost 4 bases and the V segment lost 6 bases, leaving 8 bases of the junction unmatched. This CDR3 region has 14 residues. The CDR3 DNA reads as TGTGCCAGCTCGCCTACAGGGGTGGCCACTGAAGCTTTCTTT. It specifies CASSPTGVATEAFF.

The genes are TRBV10-3 and TRBJ2-5, with D unclear. V lost 6 bases and J lost 3, with 11 bases in between. The CDR3 covers 13 residues. The germline V gene encodes CDR1 ENHRY and CDR2 SYGVKD. The CDR3 here is CAIRREVEETQYF. In DNA form, the CDR3 reads TGTGCCATCAGGAGAGAGGTAGAAGAGACCCAGTACTTC.

This chain joins TRBV2 and TRBJ1-2; 7 bases match TRBD1. The CDR3 contains 16 residues. V shed 3 bases and J 2 bases; nucleotides not matched to a gene: 9. Germline V gives CDR1 SNHLY, CDR2 FYNNEI. The CDR3 sequence is CASSEDRQVSNYGYTF. The CDR3 DNA reads TGTGCCAGCAGTGAGGACAGGCAGGTTTCCAACTATGGCTACACCTTC.

The chain uses TRBV2 and TRBJ2-1; 9 nucleotides match TRBD2. V dropped 6 bases and J dropped 6; count of bases not matched to a gene: 6. This CDR3 comprises 14 residues. Germline CDR1 reads SNHLY; CDR2 reads FYNNEI. CDR3 loop: CASRGGGGRNEQFF. The DNA of the CDR3 is TGTGCCAGCAGGGGCGGGGGGGGCCGCAATGAGCAGTTCTTC.

This clone was seen a handful of times. This chain uses TRBV6-6 with TRBJ1-5; D remains unclear. Germline CDR1 is MNHNY and CDR2 is SVGAGI (reference sequence). The CDR3 totals 12 residues. Trimming took off 9 bases at V and 0 bases at J, with 6 bases between the two ends. For the CDR3, the DNA is TGTGCCAGTACGAATAGCAATCAGCCCCAGCATTTT. Its translation: CASTNSNQPQHF.

This chain joins TRBV6-6 and TRBJ2-7; 7 bases map to TRBD2. The germline gives CDR1 MNHNY, CDR2 SVGAGI (reference sequence). Losses at the gene ends were 8 bases for V and 2 bases for J; bases not matched to a gene: 6. This CDR3 spans 13 amino acids. The CDR3 spells CASSVGGAYEQYF. The CDR3 DNA follows: TGTGCCAGCTCCGTGGGGGGGGCCTACGAGCAGTACTTC.

The genes are TRBV4-1 and TRBJ2-7; no firm D call. Germline loops: CDR1 MGHRA, CDR2 YSYEKL. The CDR3 runs to 13 residues. V lost 5 bases and J lost 6, with 14 bases in between. The CDR3 DNA reads TGCGCCAGCAGCTGGAACTCTGGTGGCGAGCAGTACTTC. This codes for CASSWNSGGEQYF.

The sample holds a few counts of this clone. The chain has TRBV5-1 and TRBJ2-3; D not resolved. Trimming took off 1 base at V and 2 bases at J, with 11 bases between the two ends. Germline V lookup: CDR1 SGHRS, CDR2 YFSETQ. The CDR3 loop spans 15 amino acids. The CDR3 sequence is CASSLNHRDTDTQYF. The CDR3 coding sequence is TGCGCCAGCAGCTTGAACCATAGAGACACAGATACGCAGTATTTT.

This rearrangement joins TRBV9 to TRBJ2-7; the D gene is possibly TRBD1 (5 bases). V lost 4 bases and J lost 2, with 10 bases in between. CDR3 size: 13 residues. The germline gives CDR1 SGDLS, CDR2 YYNGEE. The DNA for the CDR3 is TGTGCCAGCAGCTTCGCAGGGACCTACGAGCAGTACTTC. It specifies CASSFAGTYEQYF.

The chain carries TRBV6-1 and TRBJ2-1; 11 nucleotides align to TRBD2. This CDR3 comprises 16 residues. J gave up 7 bases and V 2 bases, and 7 bases lay outside the gene matches. Germline V gene sequence: CDR1 MNHNS, CDR2 SASEGT. The CDR3 DNA is TGTGCCAGCAGTGAATTTAGCGGGAGGGCTGGGAATGAGCAGTTCTTC. Residues: CASSEFSGRAGNEQFF.

This clone appeared once. This rearrangement joins TRBV11-3 to TRBJ2-2, with 9 bases aligning to TRBD1. The CDR3 spans 16 residues. Germline assignment: CDR1 SGHNT and CDR2 YENEEA. The V and J ends lost 5 bases and 1 base, in that order; junction bases with no gene match: 5. The CDR3 loop reads CASSPRQGVNTGELFF. CDR3 DNA: TGTGCCAGCAGCCCCCGACAGGGGGTGAACACCGGGGAGCTGTTTTTT.

This chain uses TRBV7-2 with TRBJ2-3; weak D call: TRBD2 (6 bases). Trimming took 2 bases from V and 2 from J, leaving 14 bases between them. This CDR3 has 16 amino acids. Germline V gene lookup returns CDR1 SGHTA and CDR2 FQGNSA. The CDR3 protein is CASSLSAGRSTDTQYF. The CDR3 bases are TGTGCCAGCAGCTTAAGTGCGGGGAGATCCACAGATACGCAGTATTTT.

The V gene is TRBV28, the J gene TRBJ2-1; TRBD2 agrees at 12 bases. Trimming cost V 8 bases and J 0 bases; bases outside gene matches: 8. CDR1 and CDR2 from the germline V gene are MDHEN and SYDVKM. The CDR3 sequence is 17 residues long. CDR3: CASGLAGSFSSYNEQFF. The DNA for the CDR3 is TGTGCCAGCGGACTAGCGGGATCCTTTAGCTCCTACAATGAGCAGTTCTTC.

The chain couples TRBV2 to TRBJ1-2, with D possibly matching TRBD1 (5 bases). This CDR3 comprises 13 residues. V was cut by 9 bases and J by 0 bases, with 11 bases left in between. CDR1 SNHLY and CDR2 FYNNEI come from the germline V gene. CDR3 loop: CASHRGANYGYTF. In nucleotides, the CDR3 is TGTGCCAGTCATCGGGGGGCTAACTATGGCTACACCTTC.

This rearrangement joins TRBV9 to TRBJ2-7, with TRBD2 as a possible D gene (5 bases). In germline, CDR1 is SGDLS, CDR2 YYNGEE. V lost 3 bases and J lost 2, with 9 bases in between. There are 13 residues in the CDR3. CDR3 nucleotide sequence: TGTGCCAGCAGCGCCGGGAATACCTACGAGCAGTACTTC. As protein: CASSAGNTYEQYF. The full variable domain, in which reference TRBV9 and TRBJ2-7 provide the parts outside the CDR3, is DSGVTQTPKHLITATGQRVTLRCSPRSGDLSVYWYQQSLDQGLQFLIQYYNGEERAKGNILERFSAQQFPDLHSELNLSSLELGDSALYFCASSAGNTYEQYFGPGTRLTVT.

This chain joins TRBV6-5 and TRBJ1-2; D might be TRBD1 (6 bases). Germline-derived CDR1 and CDR2 are MNHEY and SVGAGI. Trimming removed 7 bases at V and 6 bases at J, with 18 bases between. The CDR3 sequence is 14 residues long. The DNA of the CDR3 is TGTGCCAGCACCCAGGGGCTGAGGGGACATGGCTACACCTTC. Protein sequence: CASTQGLRGHGYTF.

This clone is categorized as large (0.1 to 1%). The V call is TRBV6-5, the J call TRBJ2-5; D is perhaps TRBD2 (6 bases). Germline CDR1 is MNHEY and CDR2 is SVGAGI. The CDR3 contains 14 residues. Trimming stripped 0 bases from V and 1 base from J, with 6 bases between. The CDR3 reads CASSYSGGQETQYF. CDR3 coding DNA: TGTGCCAGCAGTTACTCGGGGGGCCAAGAGACCCAGTACTTC.